Following are 7 T cell receptor beta chains from one sample sequenced in a study of cytomegalovirus exposure and HLA in healthy donors. The PCR had 60 Vbeta and 13 Jbeta primers. Generated by immunoSEQ multiplex PCR, the TCRdb table keeps only in-frame clones and is missing some. The table has 80,000 to 95,000 clones, around 64% seen once. The sequenced sample was PBMCs. The receptors were sampled from a human donor in good health.

J is TRBJ1-4 and V is TRBV5-5; maybe TRBD1 (6 bases). The ends were cut back, 1 base at V and 7 bases at J, with 11 bases in the middle. This CDR3 has 14 residues. Germline V gene data show CDR1 as SGHKS and CDR2 as YYEKEE (reference sequence). In DNA, the CDR3 is TGTGCCAGCAGCTTGAGGCAGGGGAGTGAAAAACTGTTTTTT. This sequence encodes CASSLRQGSEKLFF.

This chain uses TRBV6-1 with TRBJ2-7; tentative D call: TRBD1 (7 bases). Germline V gene lookup returns CDR1 MNHNS and CDR2 SASEGT. V lost 3 bases to trimming and J lost 9 bases, with 18 bases between them. CDR3 length: 14 amino acids. DNA of the CDR3: TGTGCCAGCAGTGATAGTGGCAGGGGGGTGAGGCAGTACTTC. It specifies CASSDSGRGVRQYF.

The chain combines TRBV7-3 with TRBJ1-1; maybe TRBD1 (5 bases). CDR3 size: 14 residues. V lost 0 bases, J lost 1 base, and 6 bases lay in between. CDR1 SGHTA and CDR2 FQGTGA come from the germline V gene. Here the CDR3 DNA reads TGTGCCAGCAGCTTAACGCAGGGGAACACTGAAGCTTTCTTT. Translation: CASSLTQGNTEAFF. Variable domain in full (rest from reference TRBV7-3 and TRBJ1-1): GAGVSQTPSNKVTEKGKYVELRCDPISGHTALYWYRQSLGQGPEFLIYFQGTGAADDSGLPNDRFFAVRPEGSVSTLKIQRTERGDSAVYLCASSLTQGNTEAFFGQGTRLTVV.

The chain links TRBV6-6 to TRBJ1-5, with 7 bases lining up with TRBD1. The CDR3 totals 15 residues. J gave up 4 bases and V 3 bases, and 6 bases lay outside the gene matches. Germline CDR1 is MNHNY and CDR2 is SVGAGI (reference sequence). CDR3 sequence: CASSYPGDRNQPQHF. The CDR3 region has the DNA TGTGCCAGCAGTTATCCTGGGGACAGAAATCAGCCCCAGCATTTT.

Only a few counts were recorded for this clone. The rearrangement links TRBV7-8 to TRBJ2-4; 14 bases are a match to TRBD2. Germline CDR1 is SGHVS and CDR2 is FQNEAQ. CDR3 size: 18 residues. The trim removed 5 bases at V and 1 base at J, leaving 7 bases unmatched. The CDR3 reads CASSPRLAGGSAKNIQYF. CDR3 DNA sequence: TGTGCCAGCAGCCCGAGACTAGCGGGGGGGAGTGCCAAAAACATTCAGTACTTC.

The gene calls are TRBV13 and TRBJ1-1; no reliable D call. Trimming pared 5 bases from V and 6 bases from J, leaving 13 bases between. Germline V gene lookup returns CDR1 PRHDT and CDR2 FYEKMQ (reference sequence). The CDR3 covers 13 residues. In DNA, the CDR3 is TGTGCCAGCAGCCCTGAAATAGTCGCTGAAGCTTTCTTT. Translated: CASSPEIVAEAFF.

This clone was counted only a few times. The chain is built from TRBV5-4 and TRBJ1-3; TRBD1 matches at 7 bases. The CDR3 covers 15 residues. V shed 2 bases, J shed 2 bases, and the junction held 4 bases outside the gene matches. CDR1 and CDR2 from the germline V gene are SGHNT and YYREEE (reference sequence). The chain's CDR3 is CASSLGGTAGNTIYF. The CDR3 DNA is TGTGCCAGCAGCTTAGGAGGGACAGCTGGAAACACCATATATTTT.